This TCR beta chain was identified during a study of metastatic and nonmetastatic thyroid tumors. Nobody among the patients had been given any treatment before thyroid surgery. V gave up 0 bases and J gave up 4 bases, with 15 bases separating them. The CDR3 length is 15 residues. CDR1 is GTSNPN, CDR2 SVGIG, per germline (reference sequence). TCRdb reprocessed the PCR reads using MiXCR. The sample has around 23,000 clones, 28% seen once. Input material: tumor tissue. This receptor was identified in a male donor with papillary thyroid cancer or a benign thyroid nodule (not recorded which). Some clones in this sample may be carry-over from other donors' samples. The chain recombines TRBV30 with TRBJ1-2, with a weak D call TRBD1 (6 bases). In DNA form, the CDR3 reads TGTGCCTGGAGTGTAAAGGGCAGGGGTGGCTATGGCTACACCTTC. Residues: CAWSVKGRGGYGYTF.